This T cell receptor (beta chain) was documented in a study of cytomegalovirus exposure and HLA in healthy donors. The CDR3 is 16 amino acids. The trim removed 2 bases at V and 2 bases at J, leaving 6 bases unmatched. The germline V gene has CDR1 PRHDT and CDR2 FYEKMQ (reference sequence). Method: immunoSEQ multiplex PCR; TCRdb's copy keeps in-frame clones and lacks some. In the table there are over 150,000 clones, 86% of which are singletons. The chain couples TRBV13 to TRBJ2-1; 7 positions agree with TRBD2. The clonotype was recovered from a young woman in good health and CMV-seronegative. The sequenced sample was PBMCs. Here the CDR3 DNA reads TGTGCCAGCAGCTTAATGTGGGAGGGCGCCTACAATGAGCAGTTCTTC. As protein: CASSLMWEGAYNEQFF. The full variable domain, with the rest looked up from reference TRBV13 and TRBJ2-1, is AAGVIQSPRHLIKEKRETATLKCYPIPRHDTVYWYQQGPGQDPQFLISFYEKMQSDKGSIPDRFSAQQFSDYHSELNMSSLELGDSALYFCASSLMWEGAYNEQFFGPGTRLTVL.